This T cell receptor (beta chain) was documented in a study of T cells after yellow fever vaccination. Study-wide context: When fractions had low cell numbers, they were prepared with SMART-Seq v4 Ultra Low Input.

TCRdb independently ran MiXCR on the 5' RACE reads; one entry per CDR3 protein. The repertoire includes 300,000 to 350,000 distinct CDR3 sequences, around a tenth of them detected once, and 2.5% to 4% sits in the top ten. This clonotype turned up a few times. Antigen: not known. Findings and limits, study-wide: Reappearance after the booster was observed for most primary-vaccination clones (96% CD4, over 75% CD8). Repertoires obtained by FACS sorting could include abundant clonotypes that entered as contaminants from the bulk population.

With 5 bases clipped from V and 8 bases from J, the junction kept 8 bases outside the gene matches. The CDR3 loop spans 14 amino acids. CDR1 MNHEY and CDR2 SVGEGT come from the germline V gene. The receptor was derived from a man between 18 and 29 years old who received the YFV17D yellow fever vaccine. The V gene is TRBV6-2 or TRBV6-3, the J gene TRBJ2-1; 8 bases line up with TRBD1. The specimen comprised CD4+ T cells sorted from PBMCs, sampled 45 days after the yellow fever booster vaccination. CDR3 region: CASSTQGAMDEQFF. The CDR3 DNA follows: TGTGCCAGCAGTACCCAGGGGGCCATGGATGAGCAGTTCTTC.